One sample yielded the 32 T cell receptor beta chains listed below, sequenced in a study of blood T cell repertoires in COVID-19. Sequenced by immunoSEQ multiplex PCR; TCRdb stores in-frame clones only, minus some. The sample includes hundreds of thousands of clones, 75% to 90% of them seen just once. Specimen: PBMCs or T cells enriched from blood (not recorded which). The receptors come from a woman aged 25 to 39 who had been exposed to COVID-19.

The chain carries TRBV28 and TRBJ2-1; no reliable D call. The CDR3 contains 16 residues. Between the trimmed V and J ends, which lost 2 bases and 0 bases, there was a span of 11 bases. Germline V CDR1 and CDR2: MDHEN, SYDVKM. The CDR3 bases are TGTGCCAGCAGTTTACAGAACACAAACTCCTACAATGAGCAGTTCTTC. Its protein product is CASSLQNTNSYNEQFF. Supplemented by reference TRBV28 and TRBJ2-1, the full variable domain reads DVKVTQSSRYLVKRTGEKVFLECVQDMDHENMFWYRQDPGLGLRLIYFSYDVKMKEKGDIPEGYSVSREKKERFSLILESASTNQTSMYLCASSLQNTNSYNEQFFGPGTRLTVL.

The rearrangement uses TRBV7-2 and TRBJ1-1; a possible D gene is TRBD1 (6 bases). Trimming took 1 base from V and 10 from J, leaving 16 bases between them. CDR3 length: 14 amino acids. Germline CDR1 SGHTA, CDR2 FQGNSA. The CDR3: CASSLELRQGRAFF. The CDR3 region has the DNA TGTGCCAGCAGCTTAGAACTGCGGCAGGGGCGAGCTTTCTTT. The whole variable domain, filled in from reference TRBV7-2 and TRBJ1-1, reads GAGVSQSPSNKVTEKGKDVELRCDPISGHTALYWYRQSLGQGLEFLIYFQGNSAPDKSGLPSDRFSAERTGGSVSTLTIQRTQQEDSAVYLCASSLELRQGRAFFGQGTRLTVV.

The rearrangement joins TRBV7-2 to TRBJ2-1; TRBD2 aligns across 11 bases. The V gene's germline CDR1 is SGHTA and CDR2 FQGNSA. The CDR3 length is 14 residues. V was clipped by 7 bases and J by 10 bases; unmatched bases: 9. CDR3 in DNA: TGTGCCAGCACCCTTAGCGGGGGGGCACGCGAGCAGTTCTTC. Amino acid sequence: CASTLSGGAREQFF.

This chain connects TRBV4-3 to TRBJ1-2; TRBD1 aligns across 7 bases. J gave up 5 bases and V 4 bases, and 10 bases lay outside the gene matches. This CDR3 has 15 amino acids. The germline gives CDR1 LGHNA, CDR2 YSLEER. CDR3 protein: CASSPVGTETYGYTF. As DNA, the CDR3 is TGCGCCAGCAGCCCAGTCGGGACAGAAACTTATGGCTACACCTTC.

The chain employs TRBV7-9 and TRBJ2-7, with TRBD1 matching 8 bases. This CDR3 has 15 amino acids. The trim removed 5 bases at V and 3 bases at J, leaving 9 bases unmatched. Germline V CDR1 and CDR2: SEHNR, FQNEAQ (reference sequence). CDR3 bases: TGTGCCAGCAGCGTCGGGACAGGACTAAGCTACGAGCAGTACTTC. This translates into CASSVGTGLSYEQYF.

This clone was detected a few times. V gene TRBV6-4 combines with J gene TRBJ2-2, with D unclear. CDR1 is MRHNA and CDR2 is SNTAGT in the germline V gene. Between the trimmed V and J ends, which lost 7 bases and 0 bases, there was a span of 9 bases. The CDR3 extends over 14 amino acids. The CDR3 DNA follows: TGTGCCAGCAAACTCTCCGCGAACACCGGGGAGCTGTTTTTT. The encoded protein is CASKLSANTGELFF.

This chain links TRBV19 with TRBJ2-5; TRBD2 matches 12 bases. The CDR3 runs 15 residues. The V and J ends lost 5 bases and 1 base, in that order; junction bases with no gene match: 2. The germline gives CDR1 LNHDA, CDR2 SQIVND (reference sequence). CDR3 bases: TGTGCCAGTAGTCAGACTAGCGGGGGCCAAGAGACCCAGTACTTC. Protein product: CASSQTSGGQETQYF.

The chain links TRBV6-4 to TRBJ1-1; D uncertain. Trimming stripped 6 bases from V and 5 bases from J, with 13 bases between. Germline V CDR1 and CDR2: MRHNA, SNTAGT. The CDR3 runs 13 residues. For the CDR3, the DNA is TGTGCCAGCAGATCCGAGGGTGGGACTGAAGCTTTCTTT. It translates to CASRSEGGTEAFF.

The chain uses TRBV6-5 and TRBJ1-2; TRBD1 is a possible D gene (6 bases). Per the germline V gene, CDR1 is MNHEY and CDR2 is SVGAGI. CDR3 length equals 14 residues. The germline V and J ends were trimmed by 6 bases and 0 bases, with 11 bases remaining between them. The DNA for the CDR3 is TGTGCCAGCAGACCGACAGGTTCTAACTATGGCTACACCTTC. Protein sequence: CASRPTGSNYGYTF.

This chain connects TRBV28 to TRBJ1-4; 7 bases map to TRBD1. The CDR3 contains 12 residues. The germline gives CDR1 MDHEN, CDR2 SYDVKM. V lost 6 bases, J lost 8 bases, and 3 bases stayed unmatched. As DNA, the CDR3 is TGTGCCAGCAGGGTACAGGGGGAAAAACTGTTTTTT. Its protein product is CASRVQGEKLFF.

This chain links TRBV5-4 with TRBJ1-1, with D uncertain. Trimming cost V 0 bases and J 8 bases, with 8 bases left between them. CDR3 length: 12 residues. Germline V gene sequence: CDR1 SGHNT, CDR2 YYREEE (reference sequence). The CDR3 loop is CASSLVTGEAFF. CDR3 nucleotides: TGTGCCAGCAGCTTGGTGACTGGAGAAGCTTTCTTT.

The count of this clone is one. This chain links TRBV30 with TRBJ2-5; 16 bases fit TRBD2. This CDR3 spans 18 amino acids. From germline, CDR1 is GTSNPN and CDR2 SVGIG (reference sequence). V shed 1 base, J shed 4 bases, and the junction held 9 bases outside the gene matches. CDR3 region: CAWSGSGTSGRERETQYF. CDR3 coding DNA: TGTGCCTGGAGTGGTTCCGGGACTAGCGGGAGGGAGCGAGAGACCCAGTACTTC.

CDR3 bases: TGTGCCAGCAGCTTAGCGCATAGGCGATGGGACAGTAGCCCCACTGAAGCTTTCTTT. Translation gives CASSLAHRRWDSSPTEAFF. This rearrangement joins TRBV7-9 to TRBJ1-1; 7 nucleotides match TRBD1. CDR1 is SEHNR and CDR2 is FQNEAQ in the germline V gene (reference sequence). The CDR3 consists of 19 residues. Germline trimming cut 0 bases from V and 4 bases from J; bases unmatched to any gene: 17.

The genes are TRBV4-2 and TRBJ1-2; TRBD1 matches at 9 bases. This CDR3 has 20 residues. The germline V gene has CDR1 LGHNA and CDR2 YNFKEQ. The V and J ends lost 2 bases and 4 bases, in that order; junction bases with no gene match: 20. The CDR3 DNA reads TGTGCCAGCAGCCAAATCGGTGTCGGGACAGGGCCTCTAAAAGGCTATGGCTACACCTTC. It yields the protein CASSQIGVGTGPLKGYGYTF.

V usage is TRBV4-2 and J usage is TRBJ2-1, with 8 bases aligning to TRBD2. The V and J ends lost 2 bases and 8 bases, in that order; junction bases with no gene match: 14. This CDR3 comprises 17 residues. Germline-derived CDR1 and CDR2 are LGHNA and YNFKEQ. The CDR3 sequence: CASSQPNRGGARDEQFF. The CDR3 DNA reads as TGTGCCAGCAGCCAACCAAACCGGGGGGGCGCCAGGGATGAGCAGTTCTTC.

CDR3 bases: TGTGCCAGCAGCTTAAATCAGGGGGTCTACAATGAGCAGTTCTTC. The encoded protein is CASSLNQGVYNEQFF. The chain couples TRBV7-3 to TRBJ2-1, with TRBD1 identical over 7 bases. The CDR3 is 15 residues long. Germline CDR1 SGHTA, CDR2 FQGTGA. J lost 3 bases, V lost 1 base, and 3 bases had no gene match. Supplemented by reference TRBV7-3 and TRBJ2-1, the full variable domain reads GAGVSQTPSNKVTEKGKYVELRCDPISGHTALYWYRQSLGQGPEFLIYFQGTGAADDSGLPNDRFFAVRPEGSVSTLKIQRTERGDSAVYLCASSLNQGVYNEQFFGPGTRLTVL.

CDR3 residues: CASRSTDSGNTIYF. CDR3 in DNA: TGTGCCAGCAGGTCAACAGATTCTGGAAACACCATATATTTT. V usage is TRBV5-4 and J usage is TRBJ1-3; D not resolved. The germline V and J ends were trimmed by 5 bases and 1 base, with 10 bases remaining between them. The CDR3 covers 14 residues. Germline CDR1 reads SGHNT; CDR2 reads YYREEE (reference sequence).

The CDR3 DNA follows: TGTGCCAGCAGGGTTGCGAAGGAAAAACTGTTTTTT. It encodes CASRVAKEKLFF. The chain uses TRBV5-6 and TRBJ1-4; D gene unclear. Germline V gene data show CDR1 as SGHDT and CDR2 as YYEEEE. Trimming stripped 5 bases from V and 8 bases from J, with 10 bases between. The CDR3 totals 12 residues.

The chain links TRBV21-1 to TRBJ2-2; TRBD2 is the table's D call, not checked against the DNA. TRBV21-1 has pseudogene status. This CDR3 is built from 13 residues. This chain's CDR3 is CASSNESTGELFF. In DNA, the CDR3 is TGTGCCAGCAGCAATGAGAGTACCGGGGAGCTGTTTTTT.

CDR3 region: CASSQVRGGTGELFF. The CDR3 bases are TGCGCCAGCAGCCAAGTCCGGGGGGGCACCGGGGAGCTGTTTTTT. The chain combines TRBV4-1 with TRBJ2-2; 8 positions agree with TRBD2. The trim removed 1 base at V and 4 bases at J, leaving 2 bases unmatched. Germline V gene sequence: CDR1 MGHRA, CDR2 YSYEKL. There are 15 residues in the CDR3.

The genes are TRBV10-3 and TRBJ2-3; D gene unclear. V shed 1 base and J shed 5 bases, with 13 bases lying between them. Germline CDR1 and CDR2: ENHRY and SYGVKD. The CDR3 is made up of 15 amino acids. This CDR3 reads CAISELVGSQDTQYF. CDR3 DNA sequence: TGTGCCATCAGTGAGTTAGTCGGGTCCCAAGATACGCAGTATTTT.

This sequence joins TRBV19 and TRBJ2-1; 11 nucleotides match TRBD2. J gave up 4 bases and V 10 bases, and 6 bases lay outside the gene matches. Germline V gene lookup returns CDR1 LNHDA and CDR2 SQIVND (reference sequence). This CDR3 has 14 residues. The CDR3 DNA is TGTGCCACTACTAGCGGGAGAGTATACAATGAGCAGTTCTTC. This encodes CATTSGRVYNEQFF.

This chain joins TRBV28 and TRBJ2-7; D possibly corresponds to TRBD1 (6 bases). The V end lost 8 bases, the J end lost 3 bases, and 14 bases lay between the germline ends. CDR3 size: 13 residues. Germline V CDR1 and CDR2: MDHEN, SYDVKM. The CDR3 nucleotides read TGTGCCAGCGAATCTCAGGGGCGCTACGAGCAGTACTTC. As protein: CASESQGRYEQYF. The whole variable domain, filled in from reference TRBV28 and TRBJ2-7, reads DVKVTQSSRYLVKRTGEKVFLECVQDMDHENMFWYRQDPGLGLRLIYFSYDVKMKEKGDIPEGYSVSREKKERFSLILESASTNQTSMYLCASESQGRYEQYFGPGTRLTVT.

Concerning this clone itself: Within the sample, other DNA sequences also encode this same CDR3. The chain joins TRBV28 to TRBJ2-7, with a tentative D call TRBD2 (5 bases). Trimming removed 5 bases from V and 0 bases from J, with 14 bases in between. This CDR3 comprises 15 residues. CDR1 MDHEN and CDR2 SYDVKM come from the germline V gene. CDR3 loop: CASSPTGTSSYEQYF. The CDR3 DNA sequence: TGTGCCAGCAGTCCGACGGGTACTAGCTCCTACGAGCAGTACTTC.

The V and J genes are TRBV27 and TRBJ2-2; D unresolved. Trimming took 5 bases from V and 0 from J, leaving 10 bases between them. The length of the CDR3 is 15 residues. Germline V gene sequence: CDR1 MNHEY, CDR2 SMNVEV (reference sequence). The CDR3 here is CASSIGVTNTGELFF. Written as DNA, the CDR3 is TGTGCCAGCAGTATCGGAGTGACGAACACCGGGGAGCTGTTTTTT.

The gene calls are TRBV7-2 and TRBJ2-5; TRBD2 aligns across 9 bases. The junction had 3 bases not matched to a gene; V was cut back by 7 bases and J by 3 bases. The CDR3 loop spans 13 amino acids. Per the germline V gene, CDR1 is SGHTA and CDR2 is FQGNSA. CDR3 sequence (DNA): TGTGCCAGCACCGCGGGGGGGAAAGAGACCCAGTACTTC. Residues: CASTAGGKETQYF.

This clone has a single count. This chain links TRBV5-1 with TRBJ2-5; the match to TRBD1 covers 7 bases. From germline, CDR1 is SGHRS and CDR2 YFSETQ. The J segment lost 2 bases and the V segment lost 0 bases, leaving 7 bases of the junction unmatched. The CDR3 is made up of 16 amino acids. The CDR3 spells CASSLVGRGLQETQYF. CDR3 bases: TGCGCCAGCAGCTTGGTTGGCAGGGGGTTACAAGAGACCCAGTACTTC.

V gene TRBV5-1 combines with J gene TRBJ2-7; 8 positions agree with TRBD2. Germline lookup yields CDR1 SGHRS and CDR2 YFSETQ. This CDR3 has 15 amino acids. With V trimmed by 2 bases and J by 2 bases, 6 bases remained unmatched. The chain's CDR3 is CASSFGHSGAYEQYF. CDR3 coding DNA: TGCGCCAGCAGCTTTGGCCATAGCGGGGCCTACGAGCAGTACTTC.

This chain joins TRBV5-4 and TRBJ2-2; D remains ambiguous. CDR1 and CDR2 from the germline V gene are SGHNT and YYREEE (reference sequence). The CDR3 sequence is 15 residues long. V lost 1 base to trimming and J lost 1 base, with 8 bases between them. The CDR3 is CASSLQRVNTGELFF. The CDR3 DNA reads TGTGCCAGCAGCTTGCAGCGTGTGAACACCGGGGAGCTGTTTTTT.

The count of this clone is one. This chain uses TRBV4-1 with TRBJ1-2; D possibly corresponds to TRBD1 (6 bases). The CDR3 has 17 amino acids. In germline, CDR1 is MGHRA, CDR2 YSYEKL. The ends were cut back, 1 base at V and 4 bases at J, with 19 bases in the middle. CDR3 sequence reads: CASSQGGSLDRAYGYTF. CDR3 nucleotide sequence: TGCGCCAGCAGCCAAGGCGGGTCCCTGGACAGAGCCTATGGCTACACCTTC.

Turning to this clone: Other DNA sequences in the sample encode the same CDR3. Written as DNA, the CDR3 is TGTGCCAGCAGCTCAGGGGGCTCCCCCTACAATGAGCAGTTCTTC. Protein sequence: CASSSGGSPYNEQFF. The chain combines TRBV27 with TRBJ2-1, with 8 bases lining up with TRBD1. CDR3 length equals 15 residues. CDR1 is MNHEY and CDR2 is SMNVEV in the germline V gene (reference sequence). V gave up 6 bases and J gave up 2 bases; unmatched junction bases: 6.

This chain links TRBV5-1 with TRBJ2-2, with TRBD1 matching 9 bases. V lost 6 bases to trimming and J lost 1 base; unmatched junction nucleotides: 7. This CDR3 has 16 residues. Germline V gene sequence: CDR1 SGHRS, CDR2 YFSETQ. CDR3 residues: CASTTGGAGNTGELFF. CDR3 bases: TGCGCCAGCACCACAGGGGGCGCGGGGAACACCGGGGAGCTGTTTTTT. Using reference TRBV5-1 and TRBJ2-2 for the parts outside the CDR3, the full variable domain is KAGVTQTPRYLIKTRGQQVTLSCSPISGHRSVSWYQQTPGQGLQFLFEYFSETQRNKGNFPGRFSGRQFSNSRSEMNVSTLELGDSALYLCASTTGGAGNTGELFFGEGSRLTVL.